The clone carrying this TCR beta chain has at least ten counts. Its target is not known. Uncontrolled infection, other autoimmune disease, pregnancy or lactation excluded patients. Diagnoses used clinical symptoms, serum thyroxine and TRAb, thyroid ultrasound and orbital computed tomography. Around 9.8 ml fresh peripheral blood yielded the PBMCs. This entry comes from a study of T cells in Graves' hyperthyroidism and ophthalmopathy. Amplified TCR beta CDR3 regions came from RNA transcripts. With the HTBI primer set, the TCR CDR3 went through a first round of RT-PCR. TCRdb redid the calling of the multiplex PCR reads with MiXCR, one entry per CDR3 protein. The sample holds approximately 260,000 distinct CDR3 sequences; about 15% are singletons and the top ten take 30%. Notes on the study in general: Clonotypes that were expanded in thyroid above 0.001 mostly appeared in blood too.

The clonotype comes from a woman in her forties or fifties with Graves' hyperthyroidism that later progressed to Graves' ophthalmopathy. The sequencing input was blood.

DNA for the CDR3: TGCGCCAGCAGTGATGCCCCGGGGGACTCCGAACCGAATGAGCAGTTCTTC. Amino acid sequence: CASSDAPGDSEPNEQFF. The chain joins TRBV10-1 to TRBJ2-1; D perhaps matches TRBD2 (6 bases). Germline CDR1 WNHNN, CDR2 SYGVQD (reference sequence). Trimming cost V 3 bases and J 7 bases, with 22 bases left between them. This CDR3 comprises 17 residues.